The 13 T cell receptor beta chains below were found in one sample sequenced in a study of CD8 T cells in Susac syndrome. Reverse transcription used roughly 0.5 to 1 ug RNA and random hexamers. Each CDR3 protein gets one entry after TCRdb re-called the immunoSEQ multiplex PCR reads with MiXCR. The repertoire has a few hundred thousand distinct CDR3 sequences, nearly 97% of them found once; the top ten carry around 0.099%. What was sequenced was CD4+ T cells from PBMCs. Receptors were obtained from a human donor with multiple sclerosis.

The chain links TRBV23-1 to TRBJ1-2; TRBD1 might be the D (5 bases). TRBV23-1 carries the ORF label, with uncertain function. The CDR3 spans 15 residues. V lost 2 bases and J lost 8, with 18 bases in between. CDR3 coding DNA: TGCGCCAGCAGTCAAGAGTCCAGGGTAGATCGGGGCTACACCTTC. Translation: CASSQESRVDRGYTF.

CDR3 protein: CASSPRGQAVLAYGYTF. As DNA, the CDR3 is TGTGCCAGCTCACCCCGCGGACAGGCGGTTCTCGCCTATGGCTACACCTTC. This chain links TRBV18 with TRBJ1-2, with 7 nucleotides matching TRBD1. The CDR3 has 17 residues. V was clipped by 3 bases and J by 4 bases; unmatched bases: 14. Germline CDR1 KGHSH, CDR2 LQKENI.

The chain combines TRBV19 with TRBJ2-1; 8 bases agree with TRBD2. Germline V gives CDR1 LNHDA, CDR2 SQIVND (reference sequence). Trimming took 3 bases from V and 4 from J; bases not matched to a gene: 8. The CDR3 is made up of 16 amino acids. DNA of the CDR3: TGTGCCAGTAGTATGCTAGGCGGGAGGAAATACAATGAGCAGTTCTTC. It is translated as CASSMLGGRKYNEQFF. Based on the CDR3 plus reference TRBV19 and TRBJ2-1, the full variable domain is DGGITQSPKYLFRKEGQNVTLSCEQNLNHDAMYWYRQDPGQGLRLIYYSQIVNDFQKGDIAEGYSVSREKKESFPLTVTSAQKNPTAFYLCASSMLGGRKYNEQFFGPGTRLTVL.

The rearrangement joins TRBV12-3 or TRBV12-4 to TRBJ1-1, with D perhaps TRBD1 (5 bases). V lost 3 bases, J lost 10 bases, and 12 bases lay in between. The CDR3 consists of 12 residues. CDR3 in DNA: TGTGCCAGCAGTTTCGGAACACAGGCAGCTTTCTTT. Amino acids: CASSFGTQAAFF.

The rearrangement joins TRBV6-1 to TRBJ2-1; 8 bases match TRBD2. Per the germline V gene, CDR1 is MNHNS and CDR2 is SASEGT. Trimming at V came to 6 bases and at J to 4 bases, leaving 11 bases not matched to a gene. The CDR3 has 16 residues. The CDR3: CASSPLSSGGYNEQFF. In DNA form, the CDR3 reads TGTGCCAGCAGCCCCCTTAGCTCGGGAGGGTACAATGAGCAGTTCTTC.

The gene calls are TRBV30 and TRBJ2-2, with 12 bases identical to TRBD2. Losses at the gene ends were 7 bases for V and 5 bases for J; bases not matched to a gene: 2. Germline assignment: CDR1 GTSNPN and CDR2 SVGIG (reference sequence). This CDR3 region has 13 residues. The CDR3 DNA reads TGTGCCTCCGGGACTAGCGGGACCGGGGAGCTGTTTTTT. Translated, it gives CASGTSGTGELFF.

The V gene is TRBV2, the J gene TRBJ1-5; perhaps TRBD1 as D (6 bases). V was clipped by 6 bases and J by 2 bases, with 8 bases between them. The CDR3 consists of 13 residues. Germline V lookup: CDR1 SNHLY, CDR2 FYNNEI. The chain's CDR3 is CASRKGGNQPQHF. The CDR3 DNA reads TGTGCCAGCAGAAAGGGGGGCAATCAGCCCCAGCATTTT.

V and J are TRBV29-1 and TRBJ1-4; TRBD1 aligns across 9 bases. Germline CDR1 is SQVTM and CDR2 is ANQGSEA. CDR3 length: 14 residues. With 7 bases clipped from V and 8 bases from J, the junction kept 11 bases outside the gene matches. The CDR3: CSATHRGLGEKLFF. CDR3 in DNA: TGCAGCGCAACCCACAGGGGGCTTGGGGAAAAACTGTTTTTT. Full variable domain (outside the CDR3, taken from reference TRBV29-1 and TRBJ1-4): SAVISQKPSRDICQRGTSLTIQCQVDSQVTMMFWYRQQPGQSLTLIATANQGSEATYESGFVIDKFPISRPNLTFSTLTVSNMSPEDSSIYLCSATHRGLGEKLFFGSGTQLSVL.

V is TRBV6-1 and J is TRBJ2-1; D gene ambiguous. This CDR3 contains 16 residues. Looked up from germline, CDR1 is MNHNS and CDR2 is SASEGT. The V gene lost 7 bases and the J gene lost 0 bases, with 16 bases spanning the gap. CDR3 residues: CASTLRSTSSYNEQFF. CDR3 DNA: TGTGCCAGCACCTTGAGGTCGACAAGCTCCTACAATGAGCAGTTCTTC.

This chain links TRBV7-9 with TRBJ1-2; TRBD1 agrees at 7 bases. Germline CDR1 and CDR2: SEHNR and FQNEAQ (reference sequence). Trimming cost V 5 bases and J 3 bases; bases outside gene matches: 6. This CDR3 comprises 14 residues. CDR3 sequence: CASSTGQAYYGYTF. The CDR3 nucleotides are TGTGCCAGCAGCACAGGACAGGCCTACTATGGCTACACCTTC.

This chain links TRBV29-1 with TRBJ1-6; 8 bases line up with TRBD1. The CDR3 has 13 residues. Germline CDR1 reads SQVTM; CDR2 reads ANQGSEA. V was pared by 4 bases and J by 9 bases, with 5 bases of the junction left unmatched. The DNA for the CDR3 is TGCAGCGTTGCCCGGGACAGGTTTTCACCCCTCCACTTT. It encodes CSVARDRFSPLHF. The full variable domain, with the rest looked up from reference TRBV29-1 and TRBJ1-6, is SAVISQKPSRDICQRGTSLTIQCQVDSQVTMMFWYRQQPGQSLTLIATANQGSEATYESGFVIDKFPISRPNLTFSTLTVSNMSPEDSSIYLCSVARDRFSPLHFGNGTRLTVT.

This chain connects TRBV5-4 to TRBJ1-6; TRBD1 might be the D (5 bases). Germline V lookup: CDR1 SGHNT, CDR2 YYREEE (reference sequence). Trimming took 9 bases from V and 6 from J, leaving 19 bases between them. The CDR3 consists of 15 residues. CDR3 residues: CATTNKRGGNSPLHF. Here the CDR3 DNA reads TGTGCCACTACGAATAAAAGGGGCGGTAATTCACCCCTCCACTTT.

The chain carries TRBV19 and TRBJ1-1, with a tentative D call TRBD1 (5 bases). Germline assignment: CDR1 LNHDA and CDR2 SQIVND (reference sequence). This CDR3 contains 14 residues. Trimming left V 8 bases short and J 1 base short, with 14 bases between. The CDR3 bases are TGTGCCAGTGTCGGTGACAGAAGGAACACTGAAGCTTTCTTT. Protein product: CASVGDRRNTEAFF.